This TCR beta chain was sequenced in a study of post-analysis software for immune sequencing data. Overall study findings and caveats: In patients, TRBV5-6, TRBV5-1 and TRBV20-1 belonged to several TRBV segments found more frequently than in controls.

Germline V CDR1 and CDR2: DFQATT, SNEGSKA (reference sequence). Trimming took 4 bases from V and 2 from J; bases not matched to a gene: 5. This CDR3 contains 13 residues. Incorporated into the TCR beta cDNA libraries were unique molecular identifiers, which served to reduce PCR and sequencing biases. One entry per CDR3 protein, called by TCRdb with MiXCR from the PCR reads. The sample includes about 200,000 distinct CDR3 sequences, approximately 29% seen only once; the top ten take more than 3%. This clonotype has just a few counts. The antigen is not known. This TCR was recovered from a girl between 2 and 17 years old with multiple sclerosis. The source material was blood. The V and J genes are TRBV20-1 and TRBJ2-7; TRBD1 matches 7 bases. CDR3 sequence: CSANRDSPYEQYF. In DNA, the CDR3 is TGCAGTGCTAACCGGGACAGTCCCTACGAGCAGTACTTC.